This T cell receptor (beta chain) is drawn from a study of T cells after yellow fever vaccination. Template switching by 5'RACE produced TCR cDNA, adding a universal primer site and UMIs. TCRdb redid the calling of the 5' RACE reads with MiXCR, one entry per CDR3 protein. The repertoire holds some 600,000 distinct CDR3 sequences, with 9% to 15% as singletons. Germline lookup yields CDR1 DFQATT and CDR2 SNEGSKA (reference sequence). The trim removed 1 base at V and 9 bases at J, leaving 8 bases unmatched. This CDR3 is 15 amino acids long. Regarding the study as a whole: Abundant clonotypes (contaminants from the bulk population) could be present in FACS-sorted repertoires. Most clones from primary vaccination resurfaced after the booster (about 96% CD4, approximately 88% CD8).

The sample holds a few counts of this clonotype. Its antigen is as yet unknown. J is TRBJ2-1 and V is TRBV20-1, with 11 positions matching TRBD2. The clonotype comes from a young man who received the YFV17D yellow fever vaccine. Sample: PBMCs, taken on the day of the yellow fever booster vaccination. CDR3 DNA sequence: TGCAGTGCTAGAGTATTACTAGCGGGAGTAGGTGAGCAGTTCTTC. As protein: CSARVLLAGVGEQFF.